The clone carrying this T cell receptor beta chain was counted only a few times. As yet, its antigen is unknown. At one end the junction does not follow the germline gene, possibly because of a read error. The germline gives CDR1 LNHDA, CDR2 SQIVND (reference sequence). There are 14 residues in the CDR3. TCRdb independently ran MiXCR on the 5' RACE reads; one entry per CDR3 protein. The repertoire has nearly 95,000 distinct CDR3 sequences, roughly a fifth of them found once; the top ten carry around a fifth. The data derive from a study of spatial heterogeneity in lung cancer. Study-wide findings and caveats: At tumor resection, ubiquitous expanded TCRs were detected in blood more often than later.

As for time point: blood at routine non-recurrence follow-up after resection. The chain links TRBV19 to TRBJ1-5; D is possibly TRBD1 (6 bases). Sequences were derived from PBMCs, sampled at follow-up. This sequence was found in a male donor with early-stage non-small cell lung cancer. Written as DNA, the CDR3 is TGTGCCAGTAGTACCGGACAGCGAGATCAGCCCCAGCGTTTT. Translation gives CASSTGQRDQPQRF.